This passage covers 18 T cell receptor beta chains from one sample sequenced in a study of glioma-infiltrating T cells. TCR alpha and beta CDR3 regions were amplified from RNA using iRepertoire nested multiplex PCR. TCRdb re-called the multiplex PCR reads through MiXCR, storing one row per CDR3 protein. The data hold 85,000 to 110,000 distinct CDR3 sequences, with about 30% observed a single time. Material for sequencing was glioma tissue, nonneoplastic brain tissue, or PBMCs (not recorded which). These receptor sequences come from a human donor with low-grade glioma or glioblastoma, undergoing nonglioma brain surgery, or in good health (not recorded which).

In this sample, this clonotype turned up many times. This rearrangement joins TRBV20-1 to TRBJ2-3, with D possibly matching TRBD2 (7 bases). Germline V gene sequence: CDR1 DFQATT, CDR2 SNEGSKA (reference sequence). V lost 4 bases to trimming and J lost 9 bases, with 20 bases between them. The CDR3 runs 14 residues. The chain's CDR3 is CSAIPAGARFTQYF. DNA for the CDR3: TGCAGTGCTATCCCCGCGGGGGCCAGGTTCACGCAGTATTTT.

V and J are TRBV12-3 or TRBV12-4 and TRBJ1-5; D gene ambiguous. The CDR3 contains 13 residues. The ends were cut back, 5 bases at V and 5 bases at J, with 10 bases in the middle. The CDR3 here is CASSETSDQPQHF. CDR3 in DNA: TGTGCCAGCAGTGAAACTTCGGATCAGCCCCAGCATTTT.

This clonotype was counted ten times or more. CDR3 DNA sequence: TGTGCCAGCTCGGAGCGGGGGCCCAATGAGCAGTTCTTC. Translating it yields CASSERGPNEQFF. This rearrangement joins TRBV28 to TRBJ2-1; 8 bases map to TRBD2. Unmatched junction bases numbered 6, after V lost 8 bases and J lost 6 bases. From germline, CDR1 is MDHEN and CDR2 SYDVKM. CDR3 length equals 13 residues.

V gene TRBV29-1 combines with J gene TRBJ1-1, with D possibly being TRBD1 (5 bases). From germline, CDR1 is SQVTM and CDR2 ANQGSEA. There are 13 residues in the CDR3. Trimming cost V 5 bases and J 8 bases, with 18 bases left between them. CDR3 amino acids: CSVYSPRGPEAFF. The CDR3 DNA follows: TGCAGCGTTTACTCTCCAAGGGGACCGGAAGCTTTCTTT.

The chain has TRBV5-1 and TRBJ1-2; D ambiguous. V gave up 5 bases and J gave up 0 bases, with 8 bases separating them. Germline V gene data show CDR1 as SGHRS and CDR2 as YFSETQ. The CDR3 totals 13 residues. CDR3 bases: TGCGCCAGCAGGACCAGCGCTAACTATGGCTACACCTTC. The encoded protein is CASRTSANYGYTF.

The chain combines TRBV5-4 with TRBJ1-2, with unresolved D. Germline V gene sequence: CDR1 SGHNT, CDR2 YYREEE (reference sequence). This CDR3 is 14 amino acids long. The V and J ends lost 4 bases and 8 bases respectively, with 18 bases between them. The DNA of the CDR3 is TGTGCCAGCAGCCCAGACGGGTCAGTCTGGGGCTACACCTTC. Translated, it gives CASSPDGSVWGYTF.

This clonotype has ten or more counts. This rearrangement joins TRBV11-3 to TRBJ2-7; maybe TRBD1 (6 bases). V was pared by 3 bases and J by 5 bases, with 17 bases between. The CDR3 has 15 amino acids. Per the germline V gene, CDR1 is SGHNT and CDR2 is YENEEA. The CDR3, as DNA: TGTGCCAGCAGCTTCGGGACACAGGTTGGCGACGAGCAGTACTTC. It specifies CASSFGTQVGDEQYF.

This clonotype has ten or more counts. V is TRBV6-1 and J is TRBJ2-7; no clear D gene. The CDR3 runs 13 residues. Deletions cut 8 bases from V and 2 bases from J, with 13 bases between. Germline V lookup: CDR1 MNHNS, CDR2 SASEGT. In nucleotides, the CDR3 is TGTGCCAGCGGTAACGAACTTACCTACGAGCAGTACTTC. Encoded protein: CASGNELTYEQYF.

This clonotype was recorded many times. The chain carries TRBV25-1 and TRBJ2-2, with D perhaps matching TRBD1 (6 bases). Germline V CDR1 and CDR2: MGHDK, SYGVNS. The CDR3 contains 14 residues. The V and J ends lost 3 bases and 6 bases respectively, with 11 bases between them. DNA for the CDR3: TGTGCCAGCAGTGAGGGACACGGAGCCGGGGAGCTGTTTTTT. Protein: CASSEGHGAGELFF.

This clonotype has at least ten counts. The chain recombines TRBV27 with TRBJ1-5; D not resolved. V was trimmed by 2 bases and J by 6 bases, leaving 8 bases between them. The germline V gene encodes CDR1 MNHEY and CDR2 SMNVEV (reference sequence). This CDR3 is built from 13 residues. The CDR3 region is CASSLALAQPQHF. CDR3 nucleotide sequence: TGTGCCAGCAGTTTAGCCTTAGCTCAGCCCCAGCATTTT.

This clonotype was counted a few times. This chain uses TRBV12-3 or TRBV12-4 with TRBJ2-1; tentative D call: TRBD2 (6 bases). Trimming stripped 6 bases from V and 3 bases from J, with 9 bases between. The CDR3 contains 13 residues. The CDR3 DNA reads TGTGCCAGCAGGGAGGGCCTCTACAATGAGCAGTTCTTC. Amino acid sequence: CASREGLYNEQFF.

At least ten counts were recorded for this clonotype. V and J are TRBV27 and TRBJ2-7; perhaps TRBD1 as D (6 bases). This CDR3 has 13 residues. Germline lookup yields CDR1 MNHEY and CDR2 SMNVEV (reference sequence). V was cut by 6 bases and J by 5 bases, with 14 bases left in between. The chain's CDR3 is CASRLTGFHEQYF. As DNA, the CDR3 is TGTGCCAGCAGATTAACAGGGTTCCACGAGCAGTACTTC.

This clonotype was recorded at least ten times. The CDR3 nucleotides read TGTGCCACCAGCAGGCCCAAGGGGGGGGTAGTACAAGAGACCCAGTACTTC. Protein: CATSRPKGGVVQETQYF. The chain couples TRBV15 to TRBJ2-5; D may be TRBD2 (7 bases). Germline CDR1 is LNHNV and CDR2 is YYDKDF (reference sequence). The CDR3 spans 17 residues. The germline V and J ends were trimmed by 3 bases and 2 bases, with 19 bases remaining between them.

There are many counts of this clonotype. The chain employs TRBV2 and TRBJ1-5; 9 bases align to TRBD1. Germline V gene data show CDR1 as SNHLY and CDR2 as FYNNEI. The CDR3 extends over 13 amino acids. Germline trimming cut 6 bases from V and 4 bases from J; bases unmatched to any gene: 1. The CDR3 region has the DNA TGTGCCAGCAGGGGGACAGGGAATCAGCCCCAGCATTTT. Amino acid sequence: CASRGTGNQPQHF.

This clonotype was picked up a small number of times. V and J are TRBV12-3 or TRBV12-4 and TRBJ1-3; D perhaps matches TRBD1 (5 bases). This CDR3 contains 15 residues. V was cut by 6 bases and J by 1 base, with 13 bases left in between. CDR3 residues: CASRSKGTSGNTIYF. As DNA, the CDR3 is TGTGCCAGCAGATCAAAAGGGACTTCTGGAAACACCATATATTTT.

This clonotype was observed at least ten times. CDR3 region: CASSPDRQSEQFF. The CDR3 DNA follows: TGTGCCAGCTCACCAGACAGGCAGAGCGAGCAGTTCTTC. The chain joins TRBV18 to TRBJ2-1; possible D gene TRBD1, 6 bases. Germline V lookup: CDR1 KGHSH, CDR2 LQKENI. This CDR3 spans 13 amino acids. Trimming removed 2 bases at V and 10 bases at J, with 12 bases between.

The CDR3 DNA sequence: TGTGCCAGCAGTGAAGACAGGGGGTTAAACTATGGCTACACCTTC. Translated, it gives CASSEDRGLNYGYTF. This sequence joins TRBV2 and TRBJ1-2; TRBD1 aligns across 8 bases. Per the germline V gene, CDR1 is SNHLY and CDR2 is FYNNEI. After removal of 1 base from V and 2 bases from J, the junction contained 3 bases not matched to a gene. CDR3 length: 15 amino acids.

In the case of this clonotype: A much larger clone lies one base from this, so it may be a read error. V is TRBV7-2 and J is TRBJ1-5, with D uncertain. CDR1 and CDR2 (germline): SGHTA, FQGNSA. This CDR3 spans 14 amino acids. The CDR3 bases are TGTGCCAGCAGCACCCACACCGGGAATCAACCCCAGCATTTT. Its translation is CASSTHTGNQPQHF.